The entry below describes one T cell receptor (beta chain). Assay used: immunoSEQ multiplex PCR; TCRdb lists only in-frame clones, some missing. The sample carries over 45,000 clones, 75% to 95% recorded once. The entry originates in a study of T cell changes during pregnancy in multiple sclerosis. The clonotype comes from a female donor in good health, enrolled as a control in a pregnancy study. The specimen comprised peripheral blood, sampled in the first trimester of pregnancy.

CDR3: CASSEGGPNEQFF. CDR3 DNA: TGTGCCAGCAGCGAGGGTGGGCCGAATGAGCAGTTCTTC. V usage is TRBV11-1 and J usage is TRBJ2-1; TRBD2 might be the D (5 bases). CDR3 length: 13 amino acids. Germline CDR1 is SGHAT and CDR2 is FQDESV (reference sequence). V was pared by 5 bases and J by 7 bases, with 12 bases between.